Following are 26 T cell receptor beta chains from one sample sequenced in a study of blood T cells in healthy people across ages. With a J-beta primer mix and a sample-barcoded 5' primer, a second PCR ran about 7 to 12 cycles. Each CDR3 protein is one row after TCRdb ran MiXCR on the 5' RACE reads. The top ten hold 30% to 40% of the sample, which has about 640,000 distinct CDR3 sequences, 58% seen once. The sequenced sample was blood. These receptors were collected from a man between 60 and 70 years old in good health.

CDR3 in amino acids: CASSLGQGAGQPQHF. The CDR3 nucleotides are TGCGCCAGCAGCTTGGGACAGGGGGCAGGGCAGCCCCAGCATTTT. This chain connects TRBV5-1 to TRBJ1-5; 10 bases agree with TRBD1. With 0 bases clipped from V and 7 bases from J, the junction kept 4 bases outside the gene matches. Germline CDR1 and CDR2: SGHRS and YFSETQ. There are 15 residues in the CDR3.

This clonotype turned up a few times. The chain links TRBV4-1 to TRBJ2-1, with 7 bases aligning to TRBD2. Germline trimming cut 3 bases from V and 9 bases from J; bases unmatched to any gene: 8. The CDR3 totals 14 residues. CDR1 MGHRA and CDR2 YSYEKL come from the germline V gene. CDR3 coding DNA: TGCGCCAGCAGCCACCCAACTAGCGAGGCTGAGCAGTTCTTC. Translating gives CASSHPTSEAEQFF.

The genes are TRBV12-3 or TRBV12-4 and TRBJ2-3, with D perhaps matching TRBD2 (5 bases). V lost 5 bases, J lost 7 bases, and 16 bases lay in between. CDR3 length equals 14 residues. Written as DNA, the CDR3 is TGTGCCAGCAGTCCACGAGCGGCCTATTATACGCAGTATTTT. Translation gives CASSPRAAYYTQYF.

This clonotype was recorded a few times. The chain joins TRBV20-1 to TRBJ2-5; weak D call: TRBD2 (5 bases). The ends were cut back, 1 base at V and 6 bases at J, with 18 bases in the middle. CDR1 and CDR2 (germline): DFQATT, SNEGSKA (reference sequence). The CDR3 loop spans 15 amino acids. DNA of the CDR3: TGCAGTGCTAGAGGGACCGCCGGGTTCGGGAAGACCCAGTACTTC. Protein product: CSARGTAGFGKTQYF.

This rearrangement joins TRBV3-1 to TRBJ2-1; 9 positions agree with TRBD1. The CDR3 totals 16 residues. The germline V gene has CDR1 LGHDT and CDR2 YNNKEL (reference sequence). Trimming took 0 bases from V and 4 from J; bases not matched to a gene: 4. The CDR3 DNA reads TGTGCCAGCAGCCAAGAACAGGGGGCGCGGTACAATGAGCAGTTCTTC. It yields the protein CASSQEQGARYNEQFF.

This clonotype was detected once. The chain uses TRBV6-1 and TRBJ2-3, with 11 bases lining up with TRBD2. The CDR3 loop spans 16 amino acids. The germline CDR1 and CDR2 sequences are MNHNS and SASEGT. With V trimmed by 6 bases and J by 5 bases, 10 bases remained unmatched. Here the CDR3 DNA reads TGTGCCAGCAGATCACTAGCGGGGGAATCGGGAGATACGCAGTATTTT. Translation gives CASRSLAGESGDTQYF.

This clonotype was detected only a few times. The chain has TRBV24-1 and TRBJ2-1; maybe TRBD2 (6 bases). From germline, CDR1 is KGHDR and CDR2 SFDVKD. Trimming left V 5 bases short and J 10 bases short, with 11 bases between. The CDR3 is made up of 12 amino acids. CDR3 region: CATSGASAEQFF. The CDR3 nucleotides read TGTGCCACCAGTGGAGCTAGCGCAGAGCAGTTCTTC.

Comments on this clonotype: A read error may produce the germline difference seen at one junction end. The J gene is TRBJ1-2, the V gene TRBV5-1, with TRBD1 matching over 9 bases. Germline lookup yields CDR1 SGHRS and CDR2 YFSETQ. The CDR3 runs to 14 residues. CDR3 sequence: CASSLDRGPYDYTF. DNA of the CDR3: TGCGCCAGCAGCTTGGACAGGGGGCCGTATGACTACACCTTC.

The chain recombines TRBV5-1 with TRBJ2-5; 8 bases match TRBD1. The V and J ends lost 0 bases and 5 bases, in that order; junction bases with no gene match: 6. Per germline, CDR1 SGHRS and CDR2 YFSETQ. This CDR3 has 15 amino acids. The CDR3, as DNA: TGCGCCAGCAGCTTGGGGACAGGGTCTTCGGAGACCCAGTACTTC. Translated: CASSLGTGSSETQYF.

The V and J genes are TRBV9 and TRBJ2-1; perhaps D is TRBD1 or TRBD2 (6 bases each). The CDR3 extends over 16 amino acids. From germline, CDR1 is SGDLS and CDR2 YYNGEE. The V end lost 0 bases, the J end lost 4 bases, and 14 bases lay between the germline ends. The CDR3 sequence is CASSVGARGAYNEQFF. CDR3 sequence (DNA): TGTGCCAGCAGCGTAGGGGCGAGGGGGGCTTACAATGAGCAGTTCTTC.

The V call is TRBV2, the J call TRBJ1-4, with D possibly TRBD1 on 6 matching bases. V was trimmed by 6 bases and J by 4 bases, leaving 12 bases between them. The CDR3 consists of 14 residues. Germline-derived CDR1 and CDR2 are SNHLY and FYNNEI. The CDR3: CASRAGAVNEKLFF. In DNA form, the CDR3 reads TGTGCCAGCAGGGCAGGGGCCGTTAATGAAAAACTGTTTTTT. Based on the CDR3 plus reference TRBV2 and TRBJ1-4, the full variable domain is EPEVTQTPSHQVTQMGQEVILRCVPISNHLYFYWYRQILGQKVEFLVSFYNNEISEKSEIFDDQFSVERPDGSNFTLKIRSTKLEDSAMYFCASRAGAVNEKLFFGSGTQLSVL.

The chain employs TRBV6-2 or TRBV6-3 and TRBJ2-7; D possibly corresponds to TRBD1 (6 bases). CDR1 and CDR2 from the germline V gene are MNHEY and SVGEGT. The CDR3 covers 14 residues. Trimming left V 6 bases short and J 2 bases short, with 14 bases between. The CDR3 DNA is TGTGCCAGCAGGCGGGCACAGGGAGCCTACGAGCAGTACTTC. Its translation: CASRRAQGAYEQYF.

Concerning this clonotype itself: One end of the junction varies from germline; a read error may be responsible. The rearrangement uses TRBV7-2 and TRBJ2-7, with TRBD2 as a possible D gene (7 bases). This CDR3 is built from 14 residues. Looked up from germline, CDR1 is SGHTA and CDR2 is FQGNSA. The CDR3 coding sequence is TGTGCCAGCAGCTTAATGGGGGGGGCCTACGAGCAGAACTTC. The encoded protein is CASSLMGGAYEQNF.

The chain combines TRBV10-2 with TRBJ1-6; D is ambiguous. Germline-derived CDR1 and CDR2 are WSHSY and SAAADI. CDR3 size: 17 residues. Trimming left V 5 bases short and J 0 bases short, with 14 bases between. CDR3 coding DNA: TGCGCCAGCAGTATTAGTGGGAGAAGCTCCTATAATTCACCCCTCCACTTT. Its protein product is CASSISGRSSYNSPLHF.

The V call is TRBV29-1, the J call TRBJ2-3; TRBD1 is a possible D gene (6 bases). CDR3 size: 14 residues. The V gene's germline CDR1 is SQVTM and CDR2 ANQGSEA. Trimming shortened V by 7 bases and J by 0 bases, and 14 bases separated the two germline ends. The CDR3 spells CSGLGQPSTDTQYF. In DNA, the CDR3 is TGCAGCGGGTTGGGACAACCAAGCACAGATACGCAGTATTTT.

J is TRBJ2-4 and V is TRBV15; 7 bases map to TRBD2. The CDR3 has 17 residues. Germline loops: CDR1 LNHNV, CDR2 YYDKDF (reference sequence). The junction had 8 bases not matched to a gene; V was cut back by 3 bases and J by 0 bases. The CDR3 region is CATSSLSGGLAKNIQYF. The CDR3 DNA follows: TGTGCCACCAGCAGCCTTTCGGGGGGATTAGCCAAAAACATTCAGTACTTC.

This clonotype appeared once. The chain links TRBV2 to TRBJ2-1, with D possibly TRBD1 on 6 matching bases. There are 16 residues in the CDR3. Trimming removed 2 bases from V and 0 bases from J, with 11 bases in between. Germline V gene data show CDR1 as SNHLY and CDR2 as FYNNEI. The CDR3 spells CASSELRQDSYNEQFF. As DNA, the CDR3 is TGTGCCAGCAGTGAATTGAGACAGGACTCCTACAATGAGCAGTTCTTC.

The CDR3 region is CSARRERAYGYTF. CDR3 nucleotides: TGCAGTGCTAGAAGAGAAAGAGCTTATGGCTACACCTTC. The chain joins TRBV20-1 to TRBJ1-2; D call uncertain. Trimming shortened V by 2 bases and J by 5 bases, and 12 bases separated the two germline ends. In germline, CDR1 is DFQATT, CDR2 SNEGSKA (reference sequence). This CDR3 is built from 13 residues.

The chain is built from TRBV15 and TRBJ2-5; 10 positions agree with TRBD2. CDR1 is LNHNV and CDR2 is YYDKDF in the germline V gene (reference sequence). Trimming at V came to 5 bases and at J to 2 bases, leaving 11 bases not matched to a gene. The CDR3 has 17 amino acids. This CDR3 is CATSSRLSGGSQETQYF. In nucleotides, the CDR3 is TGTGCCACCAGCTCGCGCCTTAGCGGGGGGTCGCAAGAGACCCAGTACTTC.

CDR3 coding DNA: TGTGCCATCAGGGGGGCAGGGGACGAAAAACTGTTTTTT. Its translation is CAIRGAGDEKLFF. The rearrangement joins TRBV10-3 to TRBJ1-4; tentatively, D is TRBD1 (6 bases). Germline-derived CDR1 and CDR2 are ENHRY and SYGVKD. V lost 6 bases, J lost 8 bases, and 13 bases lay in between. The CDR3 is made up of 13 amino acids.

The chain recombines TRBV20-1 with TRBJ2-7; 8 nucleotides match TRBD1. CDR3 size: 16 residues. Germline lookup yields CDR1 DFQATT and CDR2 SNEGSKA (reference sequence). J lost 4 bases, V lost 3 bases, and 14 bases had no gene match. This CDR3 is CSASPPGTGAKYEQYF. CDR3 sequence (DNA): TGCAGTGCTAGCCCCCCCGGGACAGGCGCCAAGTACGAGCAGTACTTC.

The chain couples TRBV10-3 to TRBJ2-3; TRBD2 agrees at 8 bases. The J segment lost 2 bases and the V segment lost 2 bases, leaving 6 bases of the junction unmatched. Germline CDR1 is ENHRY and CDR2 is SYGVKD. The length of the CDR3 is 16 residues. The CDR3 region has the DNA TGTGCCATCAGTGAGGCTAGCGGGCCACACACAGATACGCAGTATTTT. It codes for CAISEASGPHTDTQYF.

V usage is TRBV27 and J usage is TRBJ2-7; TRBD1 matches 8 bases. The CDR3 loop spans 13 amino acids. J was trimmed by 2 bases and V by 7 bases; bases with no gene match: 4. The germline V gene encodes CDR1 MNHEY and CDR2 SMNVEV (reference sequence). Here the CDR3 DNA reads TGTGCCAGCACTCCACAGGGGGCCTACGAGCAGTACTTC. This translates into CASTPQGAYEQYF.

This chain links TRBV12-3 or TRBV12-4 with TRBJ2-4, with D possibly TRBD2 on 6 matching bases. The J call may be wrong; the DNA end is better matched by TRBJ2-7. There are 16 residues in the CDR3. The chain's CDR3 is CASSLPRWGVSYEQYF. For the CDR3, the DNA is TGTGCCAGCAGTTTACCACGGTGGGGGGTCTCCTACGAGCAGTACTTC.

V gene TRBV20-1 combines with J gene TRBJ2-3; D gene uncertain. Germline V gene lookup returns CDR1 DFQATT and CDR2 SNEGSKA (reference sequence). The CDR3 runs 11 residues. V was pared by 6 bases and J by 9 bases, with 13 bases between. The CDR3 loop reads CSAPYARTQYF. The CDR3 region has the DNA TGCAGTGCCCCTTACGCGCGGACGCAGTATTTT.

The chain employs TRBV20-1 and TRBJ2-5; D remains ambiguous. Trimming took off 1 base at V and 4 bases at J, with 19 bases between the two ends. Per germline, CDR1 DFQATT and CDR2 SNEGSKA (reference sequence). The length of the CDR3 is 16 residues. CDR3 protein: CSARAQAPDAGETQYF. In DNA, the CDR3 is TGCAGTGCTAGAGCCCAAGCCCCCGACGCCGGAGAGACCCAGTACTTC.